The 27 T cell receptor beta chains in this list originate from one sample, sequenced in a study of cytomegalovirus exposure and HLA in healthy donors. With 60 Vbeta and 13 Jbeta primers, the PCR was carried out. The protocol was immunoSEQ multiplex PCR, while the TCRdb copy is restricted to in-frame clones and leaves out a portion. The sample lists around 85,000 clones, approximately 75% occurring once. Material: PBMCs. These receptors all come from a man between 60 and 75 years old in good health and CMV-seronegative.

On this clone: The junction shows a germline mismatch at one end, possibly a read error. The chain employs TRBV7-7 and TRBJ2-5; D possibly corresponds to TRBD1 (5 bases). The CDR3 consists of 14 residues. CDR1 and CDR2 (germline): SSHAT, FNYEAQ (reference sequence). CDR3 protein: CASSSGLRVGTQYF. CDR3 sequence (DNA): TGTGCTAGCAGCTCAGGGCTTAGAGTGGGGACCCAGTACTTC. The variable domain in full, with the rest retrieved from reference TRBV7-7 and TRBJ2-5, is GAGVSQSPRYKVTKRGQDVTLRCDPISSHATLYWYQQALGQGPEFLTYFNYEAQPDKSGLPSDRFSAERPEGSISTLTIQRTEQRDSAMYRCASSSGLRVGTQYFGPGTRLLVL.

CDR3 nucleotide sequence: TGTGCCATCAGTGAGTCCCCTAACAGGGGGAATGAGCAGTTCTTC. Its protein product is CAISESPNRGNEQFF. The rearrangement joins TRBV10-3 to TRBJ2-1, with TRBD1 matching over 8 bases. The CDR3 totals 15 residues. CDR1 ENHRY and CDR2 SYGVKD come from the germline V gene. Trimming at V came to 0 bases and at J to 7 bases, leaving 5 bases not matched to a gene.

The chain couples TRBV6-5 to TRBJ2-1; 8 bases fit TRBD1. The J segment lost 6 bases and the V segment lost 5 bases, leaving 6 bases of the junction unmatched. The CDR3 spans 14 residues. Per germline, CDR1 MNHEY and CDR2 SVGAGI. The DNA of the CDR3 is TGTGCCAGCAGTCCACAAGGGACAGGCAATGAGCAGTTCTTC. It specifies CASSPQGTGNEQFF.

V and J are TRBV2 and TRBJ2-2; D may be TRBD1 (5 bases). The germline gives CDR1 SNHLY, CDR2 FYNNEI. Trimming cost V 1 base and J 8 bases, with 11 bases left between them. The CDR3 is made up of 14 amino acids. CDR3 amino acids: CASSEVKGSGELFF. In nucleotides, the CDR3 is TGTGCCAGCAGTGAAGTTAAGGGGTCAGGGGAGCTGTTTTTT.

The CDR3 DNA is TGCGCCAGCAGCTTGGGGGACTGGCCCAAGGAGACCCAGTACTTC. This gives the protein CASSLGDWPKETQYF. This chain connects TRBV5-1 to TRBJ2-5, with a possible D match to TRBD2 (6 bases). The CDR3 is 15 residues long. Trimming shortened V by 0 bases and J by 5 bases, and 14 bases separated the two germline ends. Germline V gene lookup returns CDR1 SGHRS and CDR2 YFSETQ.

A note on this clone: At one of its ends the junction is not consistent with the germline gene, which may arise from a read error. The sample carries other DNA sequences with the same CDR3. The chain recombines TRBV4-1 with TRBJ2-6, with D perhaps TRBD1 (5 bases). The CDR3 totals 16 residues. Germline values: CDR1 MGHRA, CDR2 YSYEKL. The CDR3 DNA reads TGTGCCAGCAGCCAAGATGACAGCTCTGGGGCCAACGTCCTGACTTTC. This translates into CASSQDDSSGANVLTF.

The gene calls are TRBV5-6 and TRBJ2-1, with a tentative D call TRBD2 (6 bases). Germline CDR1 and CDR2: SGHDT and YYEEEE. The CDR3 sequence is 15 residues long. The ends were cut back, 3 bases at V and 8 bases at J, with 18 bases in the middle. The CDR3 DNA reads TGTGCCAGCAGCTCGAATGCGGGAAAGAAGGATGAGCAGTTCTTC. It translates to CASSSNAGKKDEQFF.

The V gene is TRBV6-4, the J gene TRBJ2-3; possible D gene TRBD1, 6 bases. CDR1 is MRHNA, CDR2 SNTAGT, per germline. The germline V and J ends were trimmed by 6 bases and 2 bases, with 21 bases remaining between them. This CDR3 comprises 17 residues. CDR3 residues: CASSSAGTRSPTDTQYF. Written as DNA, the CDR3 is TGTGCCAGCAGCTCGGCCGGGACAAGATCCCCCACAGATACGCAGTATTTT.

This clone was seen only a few times. This chain links TRBV4-1 with TRBJ2-1; 8 bases map to TRBD2. V shed 0 bases and J 8 bases; nucleotides not matched to a gene: 12. Germline V gives CDR1 MGHRA, CDR2 YSYEKL. The CDR3 length is 17 residues. Written as DNA, the CDR3 is TGCGCCAGCAGCCAAGAGGGGTTGGTAGCGGGGTATCATGAGCAGTTCTTC. It specifies CASSQEGLVAGYHEQFF.

The V call is TRBV7-6, the J call TRBJ2-1; D not resolved. V dropped 0 bases and J dropped 6 bases, with 6 bases sitting between them. This CDR3 contains 13 residues. CDR1 is SGHVS, CDR2 FNYEAQ, per germline. CDR3 in amino acids: CASSLAPGNEQFF. The CDR3 coding sequence is TGTGCCAGCAGCTTAGCGCCCGGCAATGAGCAGTTCTTC.

The sample holds one count of this clone. The V gene is TRBV4-2, the J gene TRBJ2-1, with a possible D match to TRBD2 (6 bases). Germline lookup yields CDR1 LGHNA and CDR2 YNFKEQ. V lost 0 bases to trimming and J lost 8 bases, with 11 bases between them. This CDR3 comprises 14 residues. In DNA, the CDR3 is TGTGCCAGCAGCCAAGATTTCGGAGGGGATGAGCAGTTCTTC. The encoded protein is CASSQDFGGDEQFF.

This clone has more than one count but fewer than ten. This chain joins TRBV11-2 and TRBJ2-3, with 8 nucleotides matching TRBD1. Germline V CDR1 and CDR2: SGHAT, FQNNGV. J gave up 11 bases and V 4 bases, and 17 bases lay outside the gene matches. The CDR3 sequence is 16 residues long. The DNA of the CDR3 is TGTGCCAGCAGCTCGGGACAGGAGCGGACTCGGTGGGGGCAGTATTTT. It translates to CASSSGQERTRWGQYF.

This clone was picked up a small number of times. The chain carries TRBV28 and TRBJ1-3; 10 positions match TRBD1. The CDR3 has 16 amino acids. Germline values: CDR1 MDHEN, CDR2 SYDVKM. Trimming cost V 4 bases and J 4 bases; bases outside gene matches: 7. This chain's CDR3 is CASSYQSTGGGNTIYF. The CDR3 nucleotides read TGTGCCAGCAGTTACCAATCGACAGGGGGCGGAAACACCATATATTTT.

CDR3 in amino acids: CASSVEGLAGGYSTDTQYF. The CDR3 nucleotides read TGTGCCAGCAGCGTAGAAGGACTAGCGGGGGGGTATAGCACAGATACGCAGTATTTT. The chain links TRBV9 to TRBJ2-3; TRBD2 aligns across 15 bases. The CDR3 contains 19 residues. Trimming cost V 0 bases and J 0 bases; bases outside gene matches: 5. Germline CDR1 reads SGDLS; CDR2 reads YYNGEE.

V usage is TRBV27 and J usage is TRBJ2-2; 9 nucleotides match TRBD1. Losses at the gene ends were 5 bases for V and 7 bases for J; bases not matched to a gene: 11. Germline CDR1 MNHEY, CDR2 SMNVEV (reference sequence). The CDR3 covers 16 residues. The CDR3 region is CASSVAPGQGLGELFF. The DNA of the CDR3 is TGTGCCAGCAGTGTAGCTCCGGGACAGGGTCTCGGGGAGCTGTTTTTT.

The gene calls are TRBV5-4 and TRBJ2-1; 9 bases are a match to TRBD1. Germline V lookup: CDR1 SGHNT, CDR2 YYREEE (reference sequence). Unmatched junction bases numbered 2, after V lost 1 base and J lost 3 bases. The CDR3 contains 15 residues. The CDR3 DNA follows: TGTGCCAGCAGCTTGCGGGACAGGGTCTACAATGAGCAGTTCTTC. This encodes CASSLRDRVYNEQFF.

This rearrangement joins TRBV5-1 to TRBJ1-4; a weak D match, TRBD1 (6 bases). CDR3 length equals 16 residues. The V gene's germline CDR1 is SGHRS and CDR2 YFSETQ. Deletions cut 4 bases from V and 3 bases from J, with 16 bases between. The CDR3 sequence is CASSPGQPQPNEKLFF. The CDR3 DNA sequence: TGCGCCAGCAGCCCAGGACAGCCTCAACCTAATGAAAAACTGTTTTTT.

The chain couples TRBV18 to TRBJ2-1; D call uncertain. Per the germline V gene, CDR1 is KGHSH and CDR2 is LQKENI. The length of the CDR3 is 13 residues. The germline V and J ends were trimmed by 5 bases and 5 bases, with 10 bases remaining between them. The CDR3 here is CASSGVFNNEQFF. The CDR3 coding sequence is TGTGCCAGCTCAGGAGTCTTTAACAATGAGCAGTTCTTC.

The genes are TRBV6-5 and TRBJ1-3, with TRBD1 as a possible D gene (5 bases). V was trimmed by 6 bases and J by 3 bases, leaving 12 bases between them. In germline, CDR1 is MNHEY, CDR2 SVGAGI. The CDR3 runs to 14 residues. The DNA of the CDR3 is TGTGCCAGCAGGCCCTCGGGGGGTGGAAACACCATATATTTT. Translated: CASRPSGGGNTIYF.

The chain combines TRBV27 with TRBJ2-1; 12 nucleotides align to TRBD2. Germline CDR1 reads MNHEY; CDR2 reads SMNVEV (reference sequence). This CDR3 region has 18 residues. Trimming at V came to 6 bases and at J to 0 bases, leaving 9 bases not matched to a gene. CDR3 DNA: TGTGCCAGCAGGACTAGCGGGGGTCCTACGAGCTCCTACAATGAGCAGTTCTTC. As protein: CASRTSGGPTSSYNEQFF.

V usage is TRBV13 and J usage is TRBJ2-5; TRBD1 might be the D (6 bases). Per the germline V gene, CDR1 is PRHDT and CDR2 is FYEKMQ (reference sequence). The CDR3 has 16 residues. Between the trimmed V and J ends, which lost 6 bases and 0 bases, there was a span of 17 bases. The CDR3 DNA is TGTGCCAGCAGTGGATCGAGGACAGTTTACCAAGAGACCCAGTACTTC. Protein: CASSGSRTVYQETQYF.

The rearrangement joins TRBV9 to TRBJ1-2, with 9 bases aligning to TRBD1. CDR1 SGDLS and CDR2 YYNGEE come from the germline V gene. J lost 5 bases, V lost 0 bases, and 8 bases had no gene match. CDR3 length: 16 amino acids. CDR3 amino acids: CASSVGSQGTGYGYTF. The CDR3 DNA sequence: TGTGCCAGCAGCGTAGGGAGCCAGGGGACAGGGTATGGCTACACCTTC.

This chain links TRBV5-1 with TRBJ2-2; 15 nucleotides match TRBD2. This CDR3 region has 18 residues. Germline V gene sequence: CDR1 SGHRS, CDR2 YFSETQ. The V and J ends lost 3 bases and 1 base, in that order; junction bases with no gene match: 4. The CDR3 here is CASSSGLAGGMNTGELFF. CDR3 coding DNA: TGCGCCAGCAGCTCTGGACTAGCGGGGGGGATGAACACCGGGGAGCTGTTTTTT.

The chain carries TRBV29-1 and TRBJ1-1; tentative D call: TRBD1 (6 bases). CDR1 and CDR2 (germline): SQVTM, ANQGSEA. The CDR3 is 13 residues long. V was pared by 2 bases and J by 5 bases, with 12 bases between. The CDR3 here is CSVEHRVGTEAFF. As DNA, the CDR3 is TGCAGCGTTGAACACAGGGTCGGGACTGAAGCTTTCTTT.

The rearrangement joins TRBV5-1 to TRBJ2-1; no clear D gene. Between the trimmed V and J ends, which lost 0 bases and 9 bases, there was a span of 10 bases. The CDR3 spans 13 residues. Looked up from germline, CDR1 is SGHRS and CDR2 is YFSETQ. The CDR3 reads CASSLVARGEQFF. CDR3 bases: TGCGCCAGCAGCTTGGTGGCTCGCGGTGAGCAGTTCTTC.

The chain couples TRBV19 to TRBJ2-5, with a weak D call TRBD1 (5 bases). Germline V lookup: CDR1 LNHDA, CDR2 SQIVND (reference sequence). The V gene lost 4 bases and the J gene lost 2 bases, with 8 bases spanning the gap. The CDR3 contains 13 residues. CDR3 residues: CASSRGSQETQYF. The DNA for the CDR3 is TGTGCCAGTAGTAGGGGCAGTCAAGAGACCCAGTACTTC.

The chain links TRBV19 to TRBJ2-7, with 7 bases identical to TRBD2. Germline trimming cut 3 bases from V and 3 bases from J; bases unmatched to any gene: 11. Per the germline V gene, CDR1 is LNHDA and CDR2 is SQIVND (reference sequence). The CDR3 length is 16 residues. The CDR3 nucleotides read TGTGCCAGTAGTATTACGCCTTCGAGCGGGATCTACGAGCAGTACTTC. Its translation is CASSITPSSGIYEQYF.